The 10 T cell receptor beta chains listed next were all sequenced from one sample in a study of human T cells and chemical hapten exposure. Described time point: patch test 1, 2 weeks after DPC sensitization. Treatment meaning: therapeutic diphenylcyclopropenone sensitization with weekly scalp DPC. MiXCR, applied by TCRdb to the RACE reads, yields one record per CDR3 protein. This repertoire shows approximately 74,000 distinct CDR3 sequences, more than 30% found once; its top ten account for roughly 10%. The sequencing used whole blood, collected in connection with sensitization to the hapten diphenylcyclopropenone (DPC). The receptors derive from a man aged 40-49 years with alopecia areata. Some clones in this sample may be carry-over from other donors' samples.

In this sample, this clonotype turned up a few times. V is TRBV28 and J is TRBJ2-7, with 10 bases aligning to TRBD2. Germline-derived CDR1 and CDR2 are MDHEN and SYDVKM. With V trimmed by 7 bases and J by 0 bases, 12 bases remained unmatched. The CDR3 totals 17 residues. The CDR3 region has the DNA TGTGCCAGCAATTTTCAGGGCGGACTAGCGGACTCCTACGAGCAGTACTTC. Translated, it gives CASNFQGGLADSYEQYF.

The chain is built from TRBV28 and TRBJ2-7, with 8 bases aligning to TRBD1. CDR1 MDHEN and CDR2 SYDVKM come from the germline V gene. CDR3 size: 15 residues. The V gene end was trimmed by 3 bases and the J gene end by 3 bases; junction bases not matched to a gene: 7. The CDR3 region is CASSFGGQVLYEQYF. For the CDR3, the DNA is TGTGCCAGCAGTTTCGGGGGACAGGTACTCTACGAGCAGTACTTC.

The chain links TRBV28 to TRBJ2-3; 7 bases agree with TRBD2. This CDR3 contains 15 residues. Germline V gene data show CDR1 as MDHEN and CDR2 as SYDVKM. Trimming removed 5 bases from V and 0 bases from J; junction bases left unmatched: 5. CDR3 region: CASSDSGSSTDTQYF. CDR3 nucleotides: TGTGCCAGCAGTGATAGCGGGTCTAGCACAGATACGCAGTATTTT.

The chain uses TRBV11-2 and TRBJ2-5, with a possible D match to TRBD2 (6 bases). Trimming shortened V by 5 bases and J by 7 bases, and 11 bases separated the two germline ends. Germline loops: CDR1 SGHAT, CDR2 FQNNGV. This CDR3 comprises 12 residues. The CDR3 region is CASSLISGTQYF. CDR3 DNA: TGTGCCAGCAGCCTAATTAGCGGGACCCAGTACTTC.

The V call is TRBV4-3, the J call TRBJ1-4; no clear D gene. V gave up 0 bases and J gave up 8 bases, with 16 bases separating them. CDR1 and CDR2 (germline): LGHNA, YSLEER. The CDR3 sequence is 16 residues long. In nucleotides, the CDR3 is TGCGCCAGCAGCCAAGATCAGTTGTTAAGTGGGGAAAAACTGTTTTTT. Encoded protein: CASSQDQLLSGEKLFF.

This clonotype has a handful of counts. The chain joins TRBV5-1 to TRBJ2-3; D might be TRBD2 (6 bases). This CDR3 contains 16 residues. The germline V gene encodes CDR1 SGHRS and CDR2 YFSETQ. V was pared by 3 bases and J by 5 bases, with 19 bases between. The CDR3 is CASSYGSSAKGDTQYF. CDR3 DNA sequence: TGCGCCAGCAGCTATGGGTCTAGCGCCAAGGGAGATACGCAGTATTTT.

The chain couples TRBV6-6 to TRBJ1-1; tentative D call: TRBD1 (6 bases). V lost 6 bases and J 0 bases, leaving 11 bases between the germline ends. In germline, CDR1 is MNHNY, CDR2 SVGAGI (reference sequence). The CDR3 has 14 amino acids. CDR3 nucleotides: TGTGCCAGCAGCCGGGACACGATGAACACTGAAGCTTTCTTT. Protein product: CASSRDTMNTEAFF.

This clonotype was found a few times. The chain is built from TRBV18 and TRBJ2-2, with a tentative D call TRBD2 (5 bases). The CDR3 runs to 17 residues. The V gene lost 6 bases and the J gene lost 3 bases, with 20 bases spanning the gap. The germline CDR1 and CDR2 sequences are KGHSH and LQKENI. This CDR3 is CASSPPTRVRDTGELFF. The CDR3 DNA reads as TGTGCCAGCTCCCCTCCGACCAGAGTGAGGGACACCGGGGAGCTGTTTTTT.

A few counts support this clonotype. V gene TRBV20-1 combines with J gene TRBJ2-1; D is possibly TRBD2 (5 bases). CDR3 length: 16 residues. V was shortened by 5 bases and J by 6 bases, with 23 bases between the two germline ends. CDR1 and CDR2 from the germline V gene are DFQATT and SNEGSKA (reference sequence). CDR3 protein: CSASRSRTLGFNEQFF. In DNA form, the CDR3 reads TGCAGTGCTTCTCGATCCCGGACTCTAGGCTTCAATGAGCAGTTCTTC.

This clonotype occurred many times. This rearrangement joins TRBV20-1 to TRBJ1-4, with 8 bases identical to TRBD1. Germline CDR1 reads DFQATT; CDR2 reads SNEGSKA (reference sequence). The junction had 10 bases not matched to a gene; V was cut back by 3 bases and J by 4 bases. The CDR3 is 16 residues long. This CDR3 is CSASLPGQGFNEKLFF. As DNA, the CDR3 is TGCAGTGCTAGCCTACCCGGACAGGGCTTTAATGAAAAACTGTTTTTT.